These 28 T cell receptor beta chains were sequenced from one sample in a study of shared clonotypes between healthy human individuals. Sequencing was performed with immunoSEQ multiplex PCR; in TCRdb, only in-frame clones are kept and a portion is missing. The sample carries about 1.1 million clones, 60% to 85% recorded once. The sequenced sample was memory CD4+ T cells from PBMCs. Stated subset: CD45RA-negative fraction. All receptors come from a man aged 18 to 35 in good health. Some clones in this sample may be carry-over from other donors' samples.

The rearrangement uses TRBV28 and TRBJ1-2; D is ambiguous. This CDR3 has 15 residues. Germline V gene data show CDR1 as MDHEN and CDR2 as SYDVKM. With 6 bases removed from V and 1 base from J, the gap between germline ends came to 15 bases. CDR3 sequence reads: CASSSLAPVNYGYTF. CDR3 bases: TGTGCCAGCAGCTCCCTGGCTCCTGTTAACTATGGCTACACCTTC.

The chain is built from TRBV5-1 and TRBJ2-2; TRBD1 matches at 11 bases. Germline V gene lookup returns CDR1 SGHRS and CDR2 YFSETQ. The V gene end was trimmed by 1 base and the J gene end by 6 bases; junction bases not matched to a gene: 11. This CDR3 is built from 18 residues. In nucleotides, the CDR3 is TGCGCCAGCAGCTTGTCGCCCAGGACAGGGGGCCGTGCCGGGGAGCTGTTTTTT. Its translation: CASSLSPRTGGRAGELFF.

V gene TRBV7-4 combines with J gene TRBJ2-3; D may be TRBD1 or TRBD2 (5 bases each). The CDR3 is made up of 17 amino acids. Trimming stripped 1 base from V and 6 bases from J, with 20 bases between. Germline V gene sequence: CDR1 SGHVT, CDR2 SQSDAQ. The CDR3 DNA follows: TGTGCCAGCAGCTTAGAGCTAGTGGGGCGCGGGTCTGATACGCAGTATTTT. Its translation is CASSLELVGRGSDTQYF.

V usage is TRBV5-1 and J usage is TRBJ1-1, with 9 bases lining up with TRBD1. The CDR3 loop spans 13 amino acids. Unmatched junction bases numbered 6, after V lost 6 bases and J lost 6 bases. Germline V lookup: CDR1 SGHRS, CDR2 YFSETQ. Written as DNA, the CDR3 is TGCGCCAGCACCGGACAGGGGACGGCTGAAGCTTTCTTT. Translated, it gives CASTGQGTAEAFF.

This rearrangement joins TRBV28 to TRBJ2-7, with a weak D call TRBD2 (7 bases). Germline CDR1 is MDHEN and CDR2 is SYDVKM. Trimming stripped 6 bases from V and 1 base from J, with 16 bases between. The CDR3 covers 15 residues. As DNA, the CDR3 is TGTGCCAGCAGAAACGGCGGGGGCACGTCCTACGAGCAGTACTTC. It translates to CASRNGGGTSYEQYF.

The V gene is TRBV2, the J gene TRBJ2-3, with a possible D match to TRBD2 (5 bases). Germline V CDR1 and CDR2: SNHLY, FYNNEI. The CDR3 runs to 16 residues. V lost 3 bases and J lost 0, with 13 bases in between. For the CDR3, the DNA is TGTGCCAGCAGTGATAGGCTGAGGGCTAGCACAGATACGCAGTATTTT. It yields the protein CASSDRLRASTDTQYF. The entire variable domain, with the rest obtained from reference TRBV2 and TRBJ2-3, is as follows: EPEVTQTPSHQVTQMGQEVILRCVPISNHLYFYWYRQILGQKVEFLVSFYNNEISEKSEIFDDQFSVERPDGSNFTLKIRSTKLEDSAMYFCASSDRLRASTDTQYFGPGTRLTVL.

The V gene is TRBV15, the J gene TRBJ2-7, with 7 bases aligning to TRBD1. Trimming removed 4 bases from V and 2 bases from J; junction bases left unmatched: 5. The CDR3 has 14 amino acids. Per the germline V gene, CDR1 is LNHNV and CDR2 is YYDKDF (reference sequence). For the CDR3, the DNA is TGTGCCACCAGCAACTACAGGGGCCCCTACGAGCAGTACTTC. Amino acids: CATSNYRGPYEQYF.

The CDR3 DNA is TGTGCCTGGAGTGTCCTAGCGGGGACGTACGATGAGCAGTTCTTC. Encoded protein: CAWSVLAGTYDEQFF. The chain is built from TRBV30 and TRBJ2-1; 9 bases match TRBD2. Germline lookup yields CDR1 GTSNPN and CDR2 SVGIG (reference sequence). V shed 0 bases and J 8 bases; nucleotides not matched to a gene: 8. The CDR3 extends over 15 amino acids.

The table lists this clone with a few counts. This chain uses TRBV2 with TRBJ2-2; D assignment may be TRBD1 or TRBD2 (5 bases each). CDR3 length equals 15 residues. V lost 3 bases and J lost 2, with 10 bases in between. The germline gives CDR1 SNHLY, CDR2 FYNNEI. CDR3 DNA: TGTGCCAGCAGTGATACGGGGACCAACACCGGGGAGCTGTTTTTT. It translates to CASSDTGTNTGELFF.

V gene TRBV7-2 combines with J gene TRBJ2-1; D may be TRBD1 (5 bases). CDR3 length: 15 amino acids. V lost 5 bases to trimming and J lost 3 bases, with 14 bases between them. The germline V gene encodes CDR1 SGHTA and CDR2 FQGNSA. CDR3 bases: TGTGCCAGCAGCACGCAGGGCCCGGACTACAATGAGCAGTTCTTC. It specifies CASSTQGPDYNEQFF.

A single count supports this clone. The chain is built from TRBV28 and TRBJ2-2, with 9 bases identical to TRBD1. J lost 3 bases, V lost 7 bases, and 3 bases had no gene match. CDR3 length equals 14 residues. Germline V gene lookup returns CDR1 MDHEN and CDR2 SYDVKM. The CDR3: CASIGTGYTGELFF. CDR3 bases: TGTGCCAGCATTGGGACAGGGTACACCGGGGAGCTGTTTTTT.

This rearrangement joins TRBV30 to TRBJ2-7; D gene unclear. Trimming shortened V by 2 bases and J by 2 bases, and 10 bases separated the two germline ends. This CDR3 comprises 13 residues. Germline assignment: CDR1 GTSNPN and CDR2 SVGIG (reference sequence). The CDR3 coding sequence is TGTGCCTGGAGTCAGAGAAGGGCCTACGAGCAGTACTTC. It encodes CAWSQRRAYEQYF.

The gene calls are TRBV29-1 and TRBJ2-7; 13 bases are a match to TRBD2. The CDR3 is 14 residues long. V lost 4 bases to trimming and J lost 4 bases; unmatched junction nucleotides: 4. Germline CDR1 SQVTM, CDR2 ANQGSEA. CDR3 sequence: CSVGGLAGRYEQYF. The CDR3 coding sequence is TGCAGCGTTGGGGGACTAGCGGGACGATACGAGCAGTACTTC.

The gene calls are TRBV2 and TRBJ2-7, with TRBD1 matching over 7 bases. After removal of 6 bases from V and 1 base from J, the junction contained 18 bases not matched to a gene. Germline V gene data show CDR1 as SNHLY and CDR2 as FYNNEI. The CDR3 consists of 18 residues. The CDR3 nucleotides are TGTGCCAGCAGAGGAGCACCGGGACAGCCTTTTAATTCCTACGAGCAGTACTTC. It translates to CASRGAPGQPFNSYEQYF.

This chain links TRBV28 with TRBJ1-4; D ambiguous. CDR1 and CDR2 (germline): MDHEN, SYDVKM. This CDR3 region has 15 residues. Trimming took 5 bases from V and 5 from J, leaving 15 bases between them. CDR3 residues: CASSRIAGENEKLFF. The CDR3 DNA follows: TGTGCCAGCAGTCGTATTGCGGGCGAGAATGAAAAACTGTTTTTT.

This chain links TRBV4-3 with TRBJ1-2; D call uncertain. The CDR3 consists of 12 residues. Trimming took off 5 bases at V and 7 bases at J, with 11 bases between the two ends. In germline, CDR1 is LGHNA, CDR2 YSLEER. CDR3 amino acids: CASSGRIGGYTF. The CDR3 DNA sequence: TGCGCCAGCAGCGGCAGGATTGGTGGCTACACCTTC.

This clone was seen only a few times. The chain uses TRBV7-9 and TRBJ1-2; 9 bases map to TRBD1. V dropped 5 bases and J dropped 1; count of bases not matched to a gene: 11. The CDR3 is 17 residues long. From germline, CDR1 is SEHNR and CDR2 FQNEAQ (reference sequence). Written as DNA, the CDR3 is TGTGCCAGCAGCACCCGGGACAGGGCTCACCTTAACTATGGCTACACCTTC. Encoded protein: CASSTRDRAHLNYGYTF.

J is TRBJ1-5 and V is TRBV28; 7 positions match TRBD1. CDR1 MDHEN and CDR2 SYDVKM come from the germline V gene. The CDR3 consists of 15 residues. Germline trimming cut 5 bases from V and 5 bases from J; bases unmatched to any gene: 9. CDR3 nucleotide sequence: TGTGCCAGCAGTGTAGGGGGCGGGGGGGATCAGCCCCAGCATTTT. Amino acids: CASSVGGGGDQPQHF.

The sample holds one count of this clone. The rearrangement links TRBV27 to TRBJ1-5, with 7 bases lining up with TRBD1. CDR3 length equals 15 residues. Germline CDR1 and CDR2: MNHEY and SMNVEV (reference sequence). Trimming at V came to 6 bases and at J to 6 bases, leaving 11 bases not matched to a gene. DNA of the CDR3: TGTGCCAGCAGCTTGTACAGACAGGGCGGTCAGCCCCAGCATTTT. Protein: CASSLYRQGGQPQHF.

Worth noting for this clone: The same CDR3 arises from other DNA sequences in this sample as well. V usage is TRBV28 and J usage is TRBJ2-6; D is ambiguous. This CDR3 is built from 15 residues. V shed 3 bases and J shed 0 bases, with 6 bases lying between them. CDR1 is MDHEN and CDR2 is SYDVKM in the germline V gene. The CDR3 here is CASSFRLSGANVLTF. In DNA, the CDR3 is TGTGCCAGCAGTTTTCGCCTCTCTGGGGCCAACGTCCTGACTTTC. Complete variable domain (other parts from reference TRBV28 and TRBJ2-6): DVKVTQSSRYLVKRTGEKVFLECVQDMDHENMFWYRQDPGLGLRLIYFSYDVKMKEKGDIPEGYSVSREKKERFSLILESASTNQTSMYLCASSFRLSGANVLTFGAGSRLTVL.

This clone showed up just a few times. The sample holds other DNA sequences that translate to the same CDR3. This chain links TRBV28 with TRBJ2-5; weak D call: TRBD1 (6 bases). Germline V gives CDR1 MDHEN, CDR2 SYDVKM. The length of the CDR3 is 12 residues. Trimming took 5 bases from V and 5 from J, leaving 9 bases between them. CDR3 in amino acids: CASSPDRETQYF. CDR3 DNA: TGTGCCAGCAGTCCAGACAGGGAGACCCAGTACTTC.

The chain combines TRBV28 with TRBJ2-1; possible D gene TRBD1, 5 bases. Germline V gene sequence: CDR1 MDHEN, CDR2 SYDVKM. V was clipped by 5 bases and J by 5 bases, with 16 bases between them. This CDR3 region has 15 residues. CDR3 nucleotides: TGTGCCAGCAGTAGACAGCGAACTGGGAACAATGAGCAGTTCTTC. It translates to CASSRQRTGNNEQFF.

V gene TRBV7-9 combines with J gene TRBJ1-3, with 9 bases that match TRBD1. Germline V gives CDR1 SEHNR, CDR2 FQNEAQ (reference sequence). The CDR3 is 16 amino acids. The ends lost 5 bases at V and 0 bases at J; junction bases unmatched: 5. The CDR3 nucleotides read TGTGCCAGCAGCCCCGGGACAGGGAACTCTGGAAACACCATATATTTT. This codes for CASSPGTGNSGNTIYF.

This clone was seen only once. The chain joins TRBV30 to TRBJ2-7; 10 bases are shared with TRBD1. V was clipped by 2 bases and J by 8 bases; unmatched bases: 3. Germline CDR1 and CDR2: GTSNPN and SVGIG (reference sequence). The CDR3 runs to 12 residues. The chain's CDR3 is CAWSLGQGKQYF. CDR3 sequence (DNA): TGTGCCTGGAGTTTGGGACAGGGGAAGCAGTACTTC.

The V gene is TRBV6-1, the J gene TRBJ1-5; D perhaps matches TRBD1 (5 bases). V lost 10 bases to trimming and J lost 5 bases, with 12 bases between them. The CDR3 is made up of 12 amino acids. Germline CDR1 and CDR2: MNHNS and SASEGT. The chain's CDR3 is CATWGGDQPQHF. The CDR3 nucleotides read TGTGCCACCTGGGGAGGGGATCAGCCCCAGCATTTT.

The chain joins TRBV9 to TRBJ2-3; 8 nucleotides align to TRBD2. From germline, CDR1 is SGDLS and CDR2 YYNGEE. The CDR3 consists of 15 residues. After removal of 3 bases from V and 0 bases from J, the junction contained 3 bases not matched to a gene. The CDR3, as DNA: TGTGCCAGCAGCGGAGCGGGAGTAAGCACAGATACGCAGTATTTT. Protein sequence: CASSGAGVSTDTQYF.

V usage is TRBV5-1 and J usage is TRBJ2-3; D not resolved. Deletions cut 0 bases from V and 8 bases from J, with 13 bases between. Germline V gene sequence: CDR1 SGHRS, CDR2 YFSETQ. CDR3 length equals 14 residues. The CDR3 spells CASSLAWSAGTQYF. The CDR3 nucleotides read TGCGCCAGCAGCTTGGCCTGGTCGGCCGGTACGCAGTATTTT.

This clone was counted between two and nine times. The V call is TRBV13, the J call TRBJ2-7; a possible D gene is TRBD2 (5 bases). V was cut by 5 bases and J by 3 bases, with 23 bases left in between. Germline V lookup: CDR1 PRHDT, CDR2 FYEKMQ (reference sequence). This CDR3 spans 17 amino acids. CDR3 nucleotides: TGTGCCAGCAGCCTCGGGATCAGCCCGAAAACCTTCTACGAGCAGTACTTC. Translation: CASSLGISPKTFYEQYF. The variable domain in full, completed from reference TRBV13 and TRBJ2-7, reads AAGVIQSPRHLIKEKRETATLKCYPIPRHDTVYWYQQGPGQDPQFLISFYEKMQSDKGSIPDRFSAQQFSDYHSELNMSSLELGDSALYFCASSLGISPKTFYEQYFGPGTRLTVT.